This T cell receptor (beta chain) was captured in a study of regulatory dendritic cells for organ transplantation. Sequenced by immunoSEQ multiplex PCR; TCRdb stores in-frame clones only, minus some. The sample includes around 21,000 clones, 85% to 90% of them seen just once. Sorted T cells were CFSE-labeled and cultured 4 to 5 days with allogeneic regulatory or mature dendritic cells at 1:10. Concerning this clone: What it binds is unknown.

CDR3 length: 17 residues. The source material was naive CD4+ T cells from blood cultured with dendritic cells. Subset described: CD45RA+ naive T cells. This sequence joins TRBV21-1 and TRBJ1-3. TRBV21-1 is assigned pseudogene status. The TCR was taken from a human donor in good health. The CDR3 loop reads CASSKDSWRPSGNTIYF. CDR3 bases: TGTGCCAGCAGCAAAGATAGCTGGCGGCCTTCTGGAAACACCATATATTTT.